This T cell receptor (beta chain) is from a study of blood T cell repertoires in COVID-19. Overall study: The origin of the acute and convalescent COVID-19 samples was the United States, Italy and Spain.

Germline V gene data show CDR1 as ENHRY and CDR2 as SYGVKD. V was pared by 2 bases and J by 0 bases, with 10 bases between. This CDR3 region has 16 residues. Some clones are missing from TCRdb's copy, which holds only in-frame ones; the method was immunoSEQ multiplex PCR. The data contain some 180,000 clones, roughly 84% of them singletons. Individuals aged about 18 to 89 years were recruited from about two dozen US areas. Cohort allocation depended upon clinical history that participants reported. Exposed study participants had met a COVID-19 case within 2 weeks before entry. The clonotype was recovered from a woman aged 25 to 39 who had been exposed to COVID-19. Sample: PBMCs or T cells enriched from blood (not recorded which). The chain is built from TRBV10-3 and TRBJ2-2; D possibly corresponds to TRBD1 (5 bases). CDR3 sequence reads: CAISEEIGANTGELFF. CDR3 in DNA: TGTGCCATCAGTGAGGAGATAGGGGCGAACACCGGGGAGCTGTTTTTT.